This T cell receptor beta chain emerged from a study of blood T cell repertoires in COVID-19 (TCRdb year 2020). About the full investigation: Collaborator samples came from the United States, Italy and Spain and covered acute and convalescent phases of COVID-19. The prospective study material was composed of cDNA or gDNA derived from T cells, B-cell-depleted T cells, or PBMCs. Deeply sampled blood TCRbeta repertoires from subjects exposed to, actively infected with, or recovered from COVID-19 were included in the dataset. A freely available public database, intended as a resource for researchers studying the immune response to SARS-CoV-2, is where the repertoires were released. The samples were drawn from the first 160 participants of the ongoing ImmuneRACE study and from 1,254 subjects provided by 6 global collaborators. Nearly every sample came with metadata listing a de-identified subject ID, COVID-19 status, age in years and sex. Where available, HLA class I and class II types were obtained from metadata supplied by the sample provider rather than from assay-based typing. Overall results and qualifications from the work: The amount of clinical and demographic metadata varied by source and participant and was provided uncurated.

Whole blood was collected in K2EDTA tubes by collaborating institutions according to the institutions' own protocols. For TCRbeta analysis, collaborator samples were shipped as frozen whole blood, as isolated PBMCs, or as DNA extracted from either sample type. Notes on this clone: Its antigen has not been determined. No quality values exist for individual bases; no much larger clone is one base distant.

TCRbeta CDR3 regions were amplified from genomic DNA by means of the immunoSEQ Assay, a bias-controlled multiplex PCR. Per the authors' processing: The number of nucleated cells in each sample was estimated by amplification of reference gene primers within the assay. Sequence reads were collapsed and filtered to measure the absolute abundance of every unique TCRbeta CDR3 rearrangement. For each sample, productive Simpson clonality was calculated as the square root of Simpson's diversity index across productive rearrangements. Entries here come from immuneACCESS through TCRdb and include only in-frame sequences with V and J called. Some clones fail to appear in such tables; in the studies checked, an unresolved V gene covers under half of the shortfall, and the cause of the remainder is unknown. Clone size and the V and J calls come from that table; the DNA yielded D and trimming. This sample holds about 240,000 clones; roughly 82% were observed only once. The leading ten clones occupy roughly an eighth of the sample.

Clipping removes 3 bases from V and 9 bases from J, with 8 as the unmatched junction base count. The cysteine opens and the phenylalanine closes a CDR3 of 14 amino acids. Of the read, only the CDR3 DNA is kept; its 42 bases are in frame from base 1. CDR1 and CDR2 (KGHSH, LQKENI) derive from the germline V gene. The receptor comes from a man aged 80 or over with acute or convalescent COVID-19. Sequencing input: peripheral blood. The chain is encoded by TRBV18 joined to TRBJ1-3, with 7 junctional bases fitting TRBD1. The CDR3 protein is CASSPRDSQPTIYF. In nucleotide form, the sequence is TGTGCCAGCTCACCCCGGGACAGCCAACCCACCATATATTTT.